This TCR beta chain originates from a study of regulatory T cells in long-lasting Graves disease. Arm-PCR with iRepertoire HTBI primers amplified the CDR3 regions for these TCR beta libraries. TCRdb itself ran the multiplex PCR reads through MiXCR, one entry per CDR3 protein. In the table there are over 450,000 distinct CDR3 sequences, around a fifth of which are singletons. There are a few counts of this clonotype. The time point was: persistent/refractory GD, antithyroid drugs over 5 years with positive TRAb. RNA extracted from PBMCs served as the sequencing template. The peripheral blood volume drawn was around 9.6 milliliters, and it was collected into EDTA tubes. The V end was cut by 4 bases, the J end by 1 base, with 8 bases between. The length of the CDR3 is 15 residues. Germline CDR1 and CDR2: ENHRY and SYGVKD.

Material: peripheral blood mononuclear cells (PBMCs), obtained when the disease was refractory, from a patient treated with antithyroid drugs. This sequence was found in a female donor with Graves disease. This sequence joins TRBV10-3 and TRBJ2-6; possibly TRBD2 for D (5 bases). The CDR3 bases are TGTGCCATCAGTGCCCGGGGATCTGGGGCCAACGTCCTGACTTTC. Amino acid sequence: CAISARGSGANVLTF.